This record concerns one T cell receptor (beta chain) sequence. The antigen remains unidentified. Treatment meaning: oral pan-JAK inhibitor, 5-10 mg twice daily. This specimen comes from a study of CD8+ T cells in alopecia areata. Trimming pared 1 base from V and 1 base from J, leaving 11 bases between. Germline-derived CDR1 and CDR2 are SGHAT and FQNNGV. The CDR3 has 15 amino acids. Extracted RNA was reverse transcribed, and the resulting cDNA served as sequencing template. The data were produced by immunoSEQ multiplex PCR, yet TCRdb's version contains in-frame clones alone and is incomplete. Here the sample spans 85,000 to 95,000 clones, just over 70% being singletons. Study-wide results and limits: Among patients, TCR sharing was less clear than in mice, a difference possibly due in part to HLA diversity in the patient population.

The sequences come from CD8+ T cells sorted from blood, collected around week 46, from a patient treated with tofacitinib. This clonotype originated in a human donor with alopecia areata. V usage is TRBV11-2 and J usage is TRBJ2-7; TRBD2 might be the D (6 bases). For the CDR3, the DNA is TGTGCCAGCAGCTTAGGTGCGGGGTCTTCCTACGAGCAGTACTTC. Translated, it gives CASSLGAGSSYEQYF. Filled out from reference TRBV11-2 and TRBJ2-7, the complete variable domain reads EAGVAQSPRYKIIEKRQSVAFWCNPISGHATLYWYQQILGQGPKLLIQFQNNGVVDDSQLPKDRFSAERLKGVDSTLKIQPAKLEDSAVYLCASSLGAGSSYEQYFGPGTRLTVT.